The 32 T cell receptor beta chains below were found in one sample sequenced in a study of T cells in Graves' hyperthyroidism and ophthalmopathy. Researchers took RNA transcripts and amplified the TCR beta CDR3 regions from them. An initial round of RT-PCR targeting the TCR CDR3 relied on the HTBI primer set. TCRdb redid the calling of the multiplex PCR reads with MiXCR, one entry per CDR3 protein. The sample shows 200,000 or so distinct CDR3 sequences, approximately 16% of them seen only once. Sample: blood. Receptor source: a woman aged 45-59 years with Graves' hyperthyroidism.

V usage is TRBV19 and J usage is TRBJ1-1, with unresolved D. The germline gives CDR1 LNHDA, CDR2 SQIVND (reference sequence). The CDR3 has 17 amino acids. V lost 2 bases and J lost 2, with 18 bases in between. CDR3 nucleotide sequence: TGTGCCAGTAGTATACGACTTACTTGGACGGAAAACACTGAAGCTTTCTTT. Translated, it gives CASSIRLTWTENTEAFF.

The V call is TRBV2, the J call TRBJ1-3, with D possibly matching TRBD1 (5 bases). Germline CDR1 reads SNHLY; CDR2 reads FYNNEI. The CDR3 runs to 14 residues. Trimming took 3 bases from V and 0 from J, leaving 6 bases between them. The CDR3 nucleotides read TGTGCCAGCAGTGACAGGGACTCTGGAAACACCATATATTTT. Protein sequence: CASSDRDSGNTIYF.

This clonotype occurred many times. V gene TRBV7-9 combines with J gene TRBJ2-1; D is perhaps TRBD2 (6 bases). The CDR3 loop spans 16 amino acids. The germline gives CDR1 SEHNR, CDR2 FQNEAQ (reference sequence). V shed 1 base and J shed 2 bases, with 12 bases lying between them. DNA for the CDR3: TGTGCCAGCAGCTTAGTATCGGGAGCCACCTACAATGAGCAGTTCTTC. Translating it yields CASSLVSGATYNEQFF.

This clonotype was found many times. The gene calls are TRBV7-2 and TRBJ1-1, with 8 bases aligning to TRBD1. This CDR3 region has 12 residues. The V gene's germline CDR1 is SGHTA and CDR2 FQGNSA. The V and J ends lost 1 base and 14 bases, in that order; junction bases with no gene match: 6. The CDR3 loop is CASSLGQGRTFF. Here the CDR3 DNA reads TGTGCCAGCAGCTTAGGACAGGGGCGCACATTCTTT.

A word on this clonotype: The junction differs from germline at one of its ends, possibly a read error. This chain joins TRBV3-1 and TRBJ2-7; TRBD1 aligns across 7 bases. CDR1 and CDR2 (germline): LGHDT, YNNKEL (reference sequence). This CDR3 has 15 residues. CDR3: CTSSQETWQGDEQYF. In nucleotides, the CDR3 is TGTACCAGCAGCCAAGAGACCTGGCAGGGGGACGAGCAGTACTTC.

Note on this clonotype: The junction differs from germline at one of its ends, possibly a read error. The genes are TRBV3-1 and TRBJ2-3, with D perhaps matching TRBD1 (7 bases). The CDR3 totals 15 residues. Looked up from germline, CDR1 is LGHDT and CDR2 is YNNKEL (reference sequence). The CDR3 DNA follows: TGTGTCAGCAGCAGGGGGGAAGTTAGTACAGATACGCAGTATTTT. It codes for CVSSRGEVSTDTQYF.

This clonotype was seen more than once but under ten times. V and J are TRBV29-1 and TRBJ1-1; D not resolved. This CDR3 contains 14 residues. V was trimmed by 4 bases and J by 4 bases, leaving 16 bases between them. Germline loops: CDR1 SQVTM, CDR2 ANQGSEA. CDR3 nucleotides: TGCAGCGTTGTTAGTAGGGAGAGAAGCACTGAAGCTTTCTTT. Protein: CSVVSRERSTEAFF.

The chain is built from TRBV12-3 or TRBV12-4 and TRBJ1-5; D perhaps matches TRBD1 (6 bases). The CDR3 runs 15 residues. Trimming cost V 3 bases and J 0 bases, with 9 bases left between them. CDR3 sequence reads: CASSFAGASNQPQHF. The CDR3 DNA reads TGTGCCAGCAGTTTCGCAGGGGCTAGCAATCAGCCCCAGCATTTT.

The rearrangement joins TRBV20-1 to TRBJ1-6, with D tentatively TRBD1 (6 bases). In germline, CDR1 is DFQATT, CDR2 SNEGSKA (reference sequence). This CDR3 comprises 16 residues. Trimming left V 2 bases short and J 2 bases short, with 13 bases between. CDR3 amino acids: CSARPRGKPYNSPLHF. As DNA, the CDR3 is TGCAGTGCTAGACCAAGGGGGAAGCCCTATAATTCACCCCTCCACTTT.

The sample holds many counts of this clonotype. CDR3 residues: CASSSNRVQFF. DNA for the CDR3: TGTGCCAGCAGCAGTAACAGGGTCCAGTTCTTC. V and J are TRBV7-2 and TRBJ2-1, with D perhaps matching TRBD1 (6 bases). V lost 5 bases and J 13 bases, leaving 12 bases between the germline ends. There are 11 residues in the CDR3. CDR1 is SGHTA and CDR2 is FQGNSA in the germline V gene.

This clonotype was counted many times. The gene calls are TRBV2 and TRBJ2-7, with 8 bases that match TRBD2. The ends lost 3 bases at V and 2 bases at J; junction bases unmatched: 3. The CDR3 contains 14 residues. CDR1 and CDR2 from the germline V gene are SNHLY and FYNNEI. The CDR3 spells CASSEDSGAYEQYF. CDR3 coding DNA: TGTGCCAGCAGTGAGGATAGCGGGGCCTACGAGCAGTACTTC.

This clonotype was detected ten times or more. The J gene is TRBJ2-5, the V gene TRBV30; no reliable D call. CDR3 length equals 10 residues. Germline lookup yields CDR1 GTSNPN and CDR2 SVGIG (reference sequence). V dropped 2 bases and J dropped 6 bases, with 4 bases sitting between them. The CDR3 nucleotides are TGTGCCTGGAGTAAGAAGACCCAGTACTTC. Translated, it gives CAWSKKTQYF.

This clonotype occurred many times. The chain carries TRBV7-9 and TRBJ2-5; perhaps TRBD2 as D (6 bases). Looked up from germline, CDR1 is SEHNR and CDR2 is FQNEAQ (reference sequence). CDR3 length equals 14 residues. Trimming left V 0 bases short and J 5 bases short, with 10 bases between. The CDR3 loop reads CASSLAGGWETQYF. In DNA, the CDR3 is TGTGCCAGCAGCTTAGCGGGAGGATGGGAGACCCAGTACTTC.

This clonotype has only a few counts. The rearrangement joins TRBV7-3 to TRBJ2-1; 8 bases fit TRBD2. CDR1 SGHTA and CDR2 FQGTGA come from the germline V gene. V lost 0 bases and J lost 5; bases outside the gene matches: 6. This CDR3 has 16 residues. CDR3 sequence (DNA): TGTGCCAGCAGCTTAACGGGGCTAGCGGGCAACAATGAGCAGTTCTTC. Translating it yields CASSLTGLAGNNEQFF.

This clonotype has a count of ten or more. The chain recombines TRBV30 with TRBJ1-2; the match to TRBD1 covers 7 bases. The CDR3 contains 16 residues. The junction had 12 bases not matched to a gene; V was cut back by 0 bases and J by 5 bases. Per the germline V gene, CDR1 is GTSNPN and CDR2 is SVGIG (reference sequence). As DNA, the CDR3 is TGTGCCTGGAGTGTAACTCAGGCAGGGGGTTCATATGGCTACACCTTC. Its protein is CAWSVTQAGGSYGYTF.

This chain links TRBV28 with TRBJ2-1; the match to TRBD2 covers 8 bases. The CDR3 consists of 16 residues. Germline CDR1 MDHEN, CDR2 SYDVKM. The J segment lost 0 bases and the V segment lost 1 base, leaving 2 bases of the junction unmatched. CDR3 in amino acids: CASSLYGRDSYNEQFF. CDR3 sequence (DNA): TGTGCCAGCAGTTTATACGGGAGGGACTCCTACAATGAGCAGTTCTTC. Complete variable domain (other parts from reference TRBV28 and TRBJ2-1): DVKVTQSSRYLVKRTGEKVFLECVQDMDHENMFWYRQDPGLGLRLIYFSYDVKMKEKGDIPEGYSVSREKKERFSLILESASTNQTSMYLCASSLYGRDSYNEQFFGPGTRLTVL.

The rearrangement links TRBV29-1 to TRBJ2-2; maybe TRBD2 (5 bases). Germline V gene lookup returns CDR1 SQVTM and CDR2 ANQGSEA. V gave up 3 bases and J gave up 2 bases, with 10 bases separating them. The CDR3 totals 14 residues. CDR3 coding DNA: TGCAGCGTTGAGGCTAGCTATAACACCGGGGAGCTGTTTTTT. Translating gives CSVEASYNTGELFF.

The gene calls are TRBV7-2 and TRBJ2-4, with 7 nucleotides matching TRBD1. The CDR3 loop spans 18 amino acids. V lost 1 base and J lost 1; bases outside the gene matches: 10. CDR1 is SGHTA and CDR2 is FQGNSA in the germline V gene. CDR3 region: CASSLVGPGGRAKNIQYF. The CDR3 DNA follows: TGTGCCAGCAGCTTAGTGGGGCCAGGGGGACGGGCCAAAAACATTCAGTACTTC.

On this clonotype itself: This clone may be a read error of a much larger clone one base away. The J gene is TRBJ2-7, the V gene TRBV7-2, with D perhaps TRBD1 or TRBD2 (6 bases each). The ends were cut back, 1 base at V and 7 bases at J, with 17 bases in the middle. The CDR3 length is 15 residues. From germline, CDR1 is SGHTA and CDR2 FQGNSA. The CDR3 is CASSLVVGGAGEQYF. As DNA, the CDR3 is TGTGCCAGCAGCTTAGTTGTCGGGGGCGCGGGTGAGCAGTACTTC. Filled out from reference TRBV7-2 and TRBJ2-7, the complete variable domain reads GAGVSQSPSNKVTEKGKDVELRCDPISGHTALYWYRQSLGQGLEFLIYFQGNSAPDKSGLPSDRFSAERTGGSVSTLTIQRTQQEDSAVYLCASSLVVGGAGEQYFGPGTRLTVT.

This clonotype was recorded many times. The chain joins TRBV6-1 to TRBJ1-6, with TRBD1 as a possible D gene (6 bases). The CDR3 is made up of 16 amino acids. V lost 5 bases to trimming and J lost 7 bases, with 18 bases between them. Looked up from germline, CDR1 is MNHNS and CDR2 is SASEGT. CDR3 region: CASSYSSGHRNSPLHF. CDR3 in DNA: TGTGCCAGCAGTTATTCCTCGGGACACCGGAATTCACCCCTCCACTTT.

The V gene is TRBV7-6, the J gene TRBJ1-5; D might be TRBD1 (5 bases). The CDR3 is 15 amino acids. Trimming cost V 1 base and J 5 bases, with 12 bases left between them. CDR1 is SGHVS, CDR2 FNYEAQ, per germline. The CDR3 DNA sequence: TGTGCCAGCAGCTTAGGGGGGAGGGTCGATCAGCCCCAGCATTTT. It translates to CASSLGGRVDQPQHF.

The V gene is TRBV30, the J gene TRBJ1-5; D is perhaps TRBD1 (5 bases). CDR1 is GTSNPN and CDR2 is SVGIG in the germline V gene (reference sequence). The CDR3 contains 13 residues. The V end was cut by 3 bases, the J end by 2 bases, with 8 bases between. The CDR3 nucleotides are TGTGCCTGGAGGGAACAGGGCAATCAGCCCCAGCATTTT. Its protein product is CAWREQGNQPQHF.

This chain links TRBV6-1 with TRBJ2-7, with unresolved D. Germline CDR1 MNHNS, CDR2 SASEGT. The CDR3 runs 14 residues. V shed 4 bases and J shed 3 bases, with 13 bases lying between them. The CDR3 loop is CASSVSLPFYEQYF. The CDR3 DNA sequence: TGTGCCAGCAGTGTTTCCCTACCCTTCTACGAGCAGTACTTC.

Details on this clonotype: This could be a read error, since a much larger clone is one nucleotide away. J is TRBJ2-5 and V is TRBV11-2, with a weak D call TRBD2 (5 bases). The length of the CDR3 is 15 residues. V dropped 5 bases and J dropped 4 bases, with 17 bases sitting between them. Germline CDR1 is SGHAT and CDR2 is FQNNGV. The CDR3 sequence is CASSPPEAAGETQYF. CDR3 DNA: TGTGCCAGCAGCCCTCCTGAGGCGGCGGGAGAGACCCAGTACTTC. The whole variable domain, remainder taken from reference TRBV11-2 and TRBJ2-5, is EAGVAQSPRYKIIEKRQSVAFWCNPISGHATLYWYQQILGQGPKLLIQFQNNGVVDDSQLPKDRFSAERLKGVDSTLKIQPAKLEDSAVYLCASSPPEAAGETQYFGPGTRLLVL.

This clonotype was detected a few times. The chain has TRBV18 and TRBJ2-1, with 7 bases lining up with TRBD2. This CDR3 is built from 17 residues. In germline, CDR1 is KGHSH, CDR2 LQKENI. Trimming removed 1 base from V and 9 bases from J; junction bases left unmatched: 15. As DNA, the CDR3 is TGTGCCAGCTCACCACTCAATTCCCAACTTGGGGGGGGTGAGCAGTTCTTC. It encodes CASSPLNSQLGGGEQFF.

This clonotype showed up many times. The V call is TRBV11-2, the J call TRBJ2-1; 13 nucleotides line up with TRBD2. Germline CDR1 and CDR2: SGHAT and FQNNGV. After removal of 3 bases from V and 9 bases from J, the junction contained 5 bases not matched to a gene. The CDR3 runs to 15 residues. The CDR3 region has the DNA TGTGCCAGCAGCTTGGCGGGACTAGCGGGAAGTGAGCAGTTCTTC. Residues: CASSLAGLAGSEQFF.

The chain couples TRBV27 to TRBJ2-7, with D possibly TRBD2 on 5 matching bases. From germline, CDR1 is MNHEY and CDR2 SMNVEV (reference sequence). The CDR3 loop spans 14 amino acids. V lost 7 bases, J lost 2 bases, and 15 bases lay in between. Written as DNA, the CDR3 is TGTGCCAGCACCGACCGCGGGCCCACCTACGAGCAGTACTTC. This sequence encodes CASTDRGPTYEQYF.

The V gene is TRBV7-9, the J gene TRBJ2-2, with 9 bases fitting TRBD1. With V trimmed by 5 bases and J by 1 base, 2 bases remained unmatched. Germline CDR1 is SEHNR and CDR2 is FQNEAQ (reference sequence). The CDR3 covers 15 residues. The CDR3, as DNA: TGTGCCAGCAGCCGACAGGGGGGGAACACCGGGGAGCTGTTTTTT. Amino acids: CASSRQGGNTGELFF.

This clonotype was observed many times. V and J are TRBV13 and TRBJ1-1; D not resolved. V lost 4 bases and J lost 0, with 15 bases in between. The CDR3 length is 16 residues. The germline gives CDR1 PRHDT, CDR2 FYEKMQ (reference sequence). The CDR3 loop reads CASSSELGLMNTEAFF. The CDR3 nucleotides are TGTGCCAGCAGCTCAGAACTTGGACTGATGAACACTGAAGCTTTCTTT. The whole variable domain, remainder taken from reference TRBV13 and TRBJ1-1, is AAGVIQSPRHLIKEKRETATLKCYPIPRHDTVYWYQQGPGQDPQFLISFYEKMQSDKGSIPDRFSAQQFSDYHSELNMSSLELGDSALYFCASSSELGLMNTEAFFGQGTRLTVV.

This clonotype was seen repeatedly, ten times or more. The chain uses TRBV12-3 or TRBV12-4 and TRBJ2-5; no clear D. The ends were cut back, 2 bases at V and 2 bases at J, with 12 bases in the middle. This CDR3 has 15 residues. CDR3 amino acids: CASSLLSRAQETQYF. The CDR3 DNA sequence: TGTGCCAGCAGTTTACTGTCCCGGGCACAAGAGACCCAGTACTTC.

The chain couples TRBV3-1 to TRBJ1-2; D unclear. From germline, CDR1 is LGHDT and CDR2 YNNKEL (reference sequence). V was pared by 8 bases and J by 1 base, with 8 bases between. This CDR3 is built from 12 residues. In nucleotides, the CDR3 is TGTGCCAGCTCTCTGGTTAACTATGGCTACACCTTC. It yields the protein CASSLVNYGYTF.

This clonotype has at least ten counts. V gene TRBV15 combines with J gene TRBJ2-3, with 8 bases identical to TRBD2. Germline CDR1 LNHNV, CDR2 YYDKDF (reference sequence). The CDR3 is 17 amino acids. The J segment lost 5 bases and the V segment lost 0 bases, leaving 10 bases of the junction unmatched. For the CDR3, the DNA is TGTGCCACCAGCAGAGACCTGGGCGGTCTAGCGGGAGATACGCAGTATTTT. Protein product: CATSRDLGGLAGDTQYF.